There are a few counts of the clone carrying this T cell receptor (beta chain). These data are taken from a study of blood T cell repertoires in COVID-19. Background on the study: The analysed material was cDNA or gDNA that came from T cells, B-cell-depleted T cells, or PBMCs.

V was clipped by 0 bases and J by 0 bases, with 9 bases between them. The germline CDR1 and CDR2 sequences are MGHRA and YSYEKL. The CDR3 is made up of 16 amino acids. TCRdb's copy holds only in-frame clones and misses some; the assay was immunoSEQ multiplex PCR. The repertoire holds under 300,000 clones, with 82% as singletons. The V call is TRBV4-1, the J call TRBJ2-1; D ambiguous. This receptor was obtained from a woman aged 80 or over with active or convalescent COVID-19. Input material: peripheral blood. The CDR3 nucleotides read TGCGCCAGCAGCCAAGATGGCCGTAACTCCTACAATGAGCAGTTCTTC. It codes for CASSQDGRNSYNEQFF.